This T cell receptor (beta chain) was sequenced in a study of blood T cell repertoires in COVID-19. Libraries were prepared by immunoSEQ multiplex PCR; TCRdb keeps only in-frame clonotypes and omits some of them. The sample carries some 270,000 clones, roughly 89% recorded once. Germline V gene data show CDR1 as LGHNA and CDR2 as YNFKEQ. The trim removed 1 base at V and 3 bases at J, leaving 12 bases unmatched. CDR3 length equals 18 residues. Sequencing was carried out using PBMCs or T cells enriched from blood (not recorded which). The sequence was obtained from a woman aged 60-75 years who had recovered from COVID-19. The V gene is TRBV4-2, the J gene TRBJ2-7, with TRBD2 matching over 10 bases. This CDR3 reads CASSQVAFASSGSYEQYF. CDR3 coding DNA: TGTGCCAGCAGCCAAGTAGCGTTCGCTTCTAGCGGGAGCTACGAGCAGTACTTC.